This entry features one T cell receptor (beta chain) sequence. This clone was observed a few times. There is no known antigen for this receptor. No base-level quality is on record; no much larger clone is a single base apart. The data derive from a study of CD8+ T cells in alopecia areata (dated by TCRdb to the late 2010s). About the full investigation: Treated patients were enrolled in an open-label pilot trial of oral tofacitinib, 5 to 10 mg twice daily, for moderate-to-severe alopecia areata. Tofacitinib was given for 6 to 18 months, followed by 6 months of follow-up off drug to assess delayed response and recurrence. The study used high-throughput TCRbeta sequencing to examine T cell clonal expansion in alopecia areata, in both the C3H/HeJ mouse model and human patients. Human TCRbeta sequencing covered scalp tissue and sorted CD4+ and CD8+ peripheral blood T cells from patchy and totalis/universalis alopecia areata patients and healthy controls. Patients on tofacitinib were biopsied at baseline and after 4 and 24 weeks of treatment, and several of the patients also had a later scalp biopsy. Clonality in the scalp was compared among normal scalp (n=4), patchy alopecia areata scalp (n=8), and alopecia totalis/universalis scalp (n=8). RNA was extracted with the PAXgene miRNA kit for fixed scalp, the miRNeasy kit for PBMCs, and the RNeasy kit for mouse skin. Amplification of TCRbeta CDR3 regions was done by immunoSEQ multiplex PCR using 35 Vbeta forward primers and 13 Jbeta reverse primers. The research as a whole found: Higher clonality and more expanded CD8+ clones were observed in lesional scalp than in normal scalp, particularly in alopecia totalis/universalis, a finding suggestive of antigenic drive. TCR sequences shared between patients were less clear than in mice, possibly partly because of HLA diversity in the patient population. Resident alphabeta T cells in normal human skin are also sequenced, complicating scalp TCR repertoire analysis, unlike mouse skin dominated by gammadelta T cells.

CDR3 length: 16 amino acids, cysteine to phenylalanine. Just the 48-base CDR3 DNA is kept, in frame starting at base 1. In the germline V gene, CDR1 corresponds to SQVTM and CDR2 to ANQGSEA. Ends trimmed: V by 8 bases, J by 6 bases; bases unmatched to a gene: 16. Lesional scalp punch biopsies and peripheral blood were obtained from alopecia areata patients. PBMCs were isolated by density centrifugation and stained for CD3, CD4 and CD8, and CD4+ and CD8+ T cells were sorted on a FACSAria. The protocol used for the library was the immunoSEQ multiplex PCR assay. RNA was extracted from all samples and reverse transcribed into cDNA as template for TCR sequencing. SuperScript III was used to make first-strand cDNA, primed with a 2:1 mix of oligo-dT and random hexamers. A synthetic immune receptor repertoire was used to measure amplification bias, and any remaining bias was corrected computationally. Processing in the source paper ran as follows. Raw reads were preprocessed for error removal, and CDR3 was defined according to IMGT conventions as running from the conserved cysteine to phenylalanine. To get clonality, Shannon entropy was normalized by log2 of the number of productive unique TCRs and the result was subtracted from 1. Whether scalp clones were CD4 or CD8 was inferred by matching scalp TCRbeta sequences against CD4 and CD8 repertoires sorted from blood. Drawn from immuneACCESS, this table holds only the in-frame rearrangements with V and J called that TCRdb kept. Clones are partly lost; checked studies trace under half to an unresolved V gene and leave the rest unexplained. That table furnishes V, J and clone size, whereas the DNA furnished D and trimming. This sample comprises about 150,000 clones, 40% to 50% of them detected only once. The ten top clones hold around 7% of the sample.

Sequences were obtained from CD4+ T cells sorted from blood. The receptor chain draws on TRBV29-1 and TRBJ2-1; 10 nucleotides in the junction match TRBD2. This receptor was taken from a human donor with alopecia areata. The CDR3 reads as follows: CSFRRFTSGVTNEQFF. Read as DNA, the sequence is TGCAGCTTCCGACGTTTTACTAGCGGGGTCACCAATGAGCAGTTCTTC.